The rows below give T cell receptor beta chains drawn from one sample of a study of cytomegalovirus exposure and HLA in healthy donors. Assay: immunoSEQ multiplex PCR; the TCRdb copy retains only in-frame clones and omits some. The table has fewer than 120,000 clones, 75% to 90% seen once. The sequenced sample consisted of PBMCs. These receptors were obtained from a man between 35 and 55 years old in good health and CMV-seronegative. Both conserved end residues are trimmed from each CDR3.

v_call	j_call	cdr3_aa
TRBV13	TRBJ1-4	ASSFRDRGGNEKLF
TRBV28	TRBJ1-5	ASSLDGTPQQH
TRBV6-6	TRBJ1-5	AVWGGKGNQPQH
TRBV6-1	TRBJ1-1	ASSVLTGGSAF
TRBV28	TRBJ1-6	ASINGGEVNSPLH
TRBV7-6	TRBJ1-1	ASSTGQGYTEAF
TRBV4-2	TRBJ2-7	ASSQDYRGSYEQY
TRBV9	TRBJ1-1	ASSAQGATNTEAF
TRBV18	TRBJ2-3	ASSARLAGADTQY
TRBV5-1	TRBJ1-2	ASSLRQGPNYGYT
TRBV27	TRBJ2-7	ASSSRDSRYEQY
TRBV5-4	TRBJ2-3	ASRLAGGTDTQY
TRBV5-4	TRBJ2-2	ASSPATRAETGELF
TRBV29-1	TRBJ2-7	SASRGGASAEQY
TRBV5-6	TRBJ2-7	ASSFLDRKNYEQY
TRBV5-6	TRBJ1-5	ASSSGDYSNQPQH
TRBV9	TRBJ2-1	ASSDYRRGEQF
TRBV7-2	TRBJ1-3	ASSLAHRKNGRASGNTIY
TRBV7-2	TRBJ1-2	ASSLRGGYT
TRBV10-3	TRBJ1-6	AIRSSYNSPLH
TRBV19	TRBJ1-5	ASSIEPGYQPQH
TRBV28	TRBJ2-7	ASSLGQYSYEQY
TRBV7-2	TRBJ1-4	ASSRGDRGGEKLF
TRBV6-1	TRBJ1-2	ASTKDRDGYGYT
TRBV6-1	TRBJ1-3	ASSAVFSGNTIY
TRBV7-2	TRBJ2-2	ASSSTGGRYTGELF
TRBV4-2	TRBJ2-1	ASSDIRGNNEQF
TRBV5-1	TRBJ2-1	ASSLAADYNEQF
TRBV5-1	TRBJ2-5	ASSLKGGETQY
TRBV5-5	TRBJ2-2	ASSLKQRGNTGELF
TRBV28	TRBJ2-5	ASSLWDSQETQY
TRBV27	TRBJ1-2	ASSVRGADGYT
TRBV2	TRBJ1-3	ASRERGNTIY
TRBV7-6	TRBJ2-3	ASSLRPAGPTSSTDTQY
TRBV9	TRBJ2-3	ASSVELAGPGDTQY
TRBV27	TRBJ2-3	ASSPRQGRREDTQY
TRBV28	TRBJ2-7	ASSKIGGPSYEQY
TRBV4-3	TRBJ2-6	ASSQYDGSFSGANVLT
TRBV7-2	TRBJ1-4	ASSSAAGNEKLF
TRBV7-9	TRBJ2-3	ASRQGSTDTQY
TRBV7-3	TRBJ1-6	ASSLGQSNSPLH
TRBV4-1	TRBJ1-2	ASMDSGETNYGYT